The rows below give T cell receptor beta chains drawn from one sample of a study of T cells in Graves' hyperthyroidism and ophthalmopathy. TCRdb re-called the multiplex PCR reads through MiXCR, storing one row per CDR3 protein. The sample includes fewer than 750,000 distinct CDR3 sequences, under 60% of them seen just once. Sequenced material: peripheral blood or thyroid tissue (not recorded which). The source is a woman aged 18 to 35 with Graves' hyperthyroidism. The CDR3 runs from the conserved cysteine through the conserved F or W. Fields, in order: J gene, D gene, V gene, clone size, CDR3 DNA, CDR3 protein. A D gene is named only where the DNA matches it firmly. Some rows mark clone size as missing; the rest say once, few, many or name a class of expanded clone.

j_gene: TRBJ2-1
d_gene: NA
v_gene: TRBV2
abundance: few
CDR3nt: TGTGCCAGCAGGGCGACGAAGTGGGACAATGAGCAGTTCTTC
CDR3aa: CASRATKWDNEQFF

j_gene: TRBJ1-4
d_gene: NA
v_gene: TRBV15
abundance: many
CDR3nt: TGTGCCACCAGCACCTGGGACGGTTATGAAAAACTGTTTTTT
CDR3aa: CATSTWDGYEKLFF

j_gene: TRBJ2-1
d_gene: NA
v_gene: TRBV5-1
abundance: NA
CDR3nt: TGCGCCAGCAGCTTAGTAACCGATGAGCAGTTCTTC
CDR3aa: CASSLVTDEQFF

j_gene: TRBJ2-5
d_gene: TRBD1
v_gene: TRBV29-1
abundance: NA
CDR3nt: TGCAGCGTTGGGACAGGGAGACAAGAGACCCAGTACTTC
CDR3aa: CSVGTGRQETQYF

j_gene: TRBJ2-2
d_gene: TRBD2
v_gene: TRBV5-4
abundance: many
CDR3nt: TGTGCCAGCAGCGGGGTTACGGGAGGACCCGGGGAGCTGTTTTTT
CDR3aa: CASSGVTGGPGELFF

j_gene: TRBJ1-1
d_gene: NA
v_gene: TRBV4-3
abundance: many
CDR3nt: TGCGCCAGCAGCCAAGATGGGAACAGGGACTACACTGAAGCTTTCTTT
CDR3aa: CASSQDGNRDYTEAFF

j_gene: TRBJ1-1
d_gene: TRBD1
v_gene: TRBV6-4
abundance: NA
CDR3nt: TGTGCCAGCAGTGCTCACTTTGGGGACAGGGTATCGAGCACTGAAGCTTTCTTC
CDR3aa: CASSAHFGDRVSSTEAFF

j_gene: TRBJ2-1
d_gene: NA
v_gene: TRBV25-1
abundance: NA
CDR3nt: TGTGCCAGCAGTGAAGTAGGGGGCTCCTACAATGAGCAGTTCTTC
CDR3aa: CASSEVGGSYNEQFF

j_gene: TRBJ2-7
d_gene: TRBD1
v_gene: TRBV24-1
abundance: many
CDR3nt: TGTGCCACCAGTGACTCCATCCGGACAGGTTTCCATATCTCCTACGAGCAGTACTTC
CDR3aa: CATSDSIRTGFHISYEQYF

j_gene: TRBJ2-1
d_gene: TRBD1
v_gene: TRBV4-2
abundance: many
CDR3nt: TGTGCCAGCAGCCAAAGACAGGGGGCTTCGTACGAGCAGTTCTTC
CDR3aa: CASSQRQGASYEQFF

j_gene: TRBJ2-7
d_gene: NA
v_gene: TRBV7-9
abundance: many
CDR3nt: TGTGCCAGCAGTTTTCCAGGGAACTCCGAGCAGTACTTC
CDR3aa: CASSFPGNSEQYF

j_gene: TRBJ2-5
d_gene: NA
v_gene: TRBV29-1
abundance: NA
CDR3nt: TGCAGTTCTCCCCGCGAAGCCCGCGAGACCCAGTACTTC
CDR3aa: CSSPREARETQYF

j_gene: TRBJ1-2
d_gene: NA
v_gene: TRBV7-2
abundance: many
CDR3nt: TGTGCCAGCAGCGCGAGGGAGTATGGCTACACCTTC
CDR3aa: CASSAREYGYTF

j_gene: TRBJ2-7
d_gene: NA
v_gene: TRBV9
abundance: NA
CDR3nt: TGTGCCAGCAGCAGACACGGGGGGCAGCTCTACGAGCAGTACTTC
CDR3aa: CASSRHGGQLYEQYF

j_gene: TRBJ2-5
d_gene: NA
v_gene: TRBV9
abundance: NA
CDR3nt: TGTGCCAGCAGCGTAGTGGGCGGGGAGACCCAGTACTTC
CDR3aa: CASSVVGGETQYF

j_gene: TRBJ1-1
d_gene: NA
v_gene: TRBV11-2
abundance: NA
CDR3nt: TGTGACAGTAAGAACACTGAAGCTTTCTTT
CDR3aa: CDSKNTEAFF

j_gene: TRBJ1-6
d_gene: TRBD1
v_gene: TRBV5-1
abundance: few
CDR3nt: TGCGCCAGCAGCTTGGAGGGGACAGGTAAAGGACCCCTCCACTTT
CDR3aa: CASSLEGTGKGPLHF

j_gene: TRBJ1-2
d_gene: TRBD1
v_gene: TRBV7-9
abundance: NA
CDR3nt: TGTGCCAGCAGCCAAGATGAGACAGGGGGCGAGGGCTACACCTTC
CDR3aa: CASSQDETGGEGYTF

j_gene: TRBJ2-1
d_gene: NA
v_gene: TRBV20-1
abundance: once
CDR3nt: TGCAGTGCTAGAGATCCGATCGGGAGCTCCTACAATGAGCAGTTCTTC
CDR3aa: CSARDPIGSSYNEQFF

j_gene: TRBJ2-3
d_gene: NA
v_gene: TRBV14
abundance: NA
CDR3nt: TGTGCCAGCAGCCCATTGTCGGATACGCAGTATTTT
CDR3aa: CASSPLSDTQYF

j_gene: TRBJ1-1
d_gene: NA
v_gene: TRBV12-3/TRBV12-4
abundance: many
CDR3nt: TGTGCCAGCAACAGGGTCCCAAACACTGAAGCTTTCTTT
CDR3aa: CASNRVPNTEAFF

j_gene: TRBJ1-2
d_gene: TRBD1
v_gene: TRBV10-3
abundance: NA
CDR3nt: TGTGCCATCAGTTCGGGACAGGGGGCTGGAAACACCTTC
CDR3aa: CAISSGQGAGNTF

j_gene: TRBJ2-7
d_gene: NA
v_gene: TRBV2
abundance: many
CDR3nt: TGTGCCAGCAAAGGGTACCTCGTGCAGTACTTC
CDR3aa: CASKGYLVQYF

j_gene: TRBJ2-3
d_gene: NA
v_gene: TRBV20-1
abundance: few
CDR3nt: TGCAGTGCTAGAGAGCCTGTCAGGACAGATACGCAGTATTTT
CDR3aa: CSAREPVRTDTQYF

j_gene: TRBJ2-7
d_gene: NA
v_gene: TRBV11-2
abundance: NA
CDR3nt: TGTGCCAGCACCCACGTGGGTAGGGGCGCCAACTCCTACGAGCAGTACTTC
CDR3aa: CASTHVGRGANSYEQYF

j_gene: TRBJ1-1
d_gene: TRBD1
v_gene: TRBV15
abundance: many
CDR3nt: TGTGCCACCCTCCTCTTTGTGGGACAGGGGGCGAACACTGAAGCTTTCTTT
CDR3aa: CATLLFVGQGANTEAFF

j_gene: TRBJ2-7
d_gene: NA
v_gene: TRBV20-1
abundance: NA
CDR3nt: TGCAGTGCCAGCAAGGCAGGGTCCTCCTACGAGCAGTACTTC
CDR3aa: CSASKAGSSYEQYF

j_gene: TRBJ1-4
d_gene: NA
v_gene: TRBV19
abundance: NA
CDR3nt: TGTGCCAGTAGTCCTAACGTGGGGACTAATGAAAAACTGTTTTTT
CDR3aa: CASSPNVGTNEKLFF

j_gene: TRBJ2-2
d_gene: NA
v_gene: TRBV20-1
abundance: many
CDR3nt: TGCAGTGCTAGAGATCGGAGCAGGGGCACCGGGGAGCTGTTTTTT
CDR3aa: CSARDRSRGTGELFF

j_gene: TRBJ2-1
d_gene: TRBD1
v_gene: TRBV7-2
abundance: NA
CDR3nt: TGTGCCAGCAGCTTAGGGGCCGGGACAGCTCCACATGAGCAGTTCTTC
CDR3aa: CASSLGAGTAPHEQFF

j_gene: TRBJ2-5
d_gene: TRBD2
v_gene: TRBV20-1
abundance: NA
CDR3nt: TGCAGTGCTCTCCGAGCGGGAGGCGGAGAGACCCAGTACTTC
CDR3aa: CSALRAGGGETQYF

j_gene: TRBJ2-5
d_gene: NA
v_gene: TRBV5-4
abundance: many
CDR3nt: TGTGCCAGCAGCTTGTTTCAAACACAAGAGACCCAGTACTTC
CDR3aa: CASSLFQTQETQYF